The 29 T cell receptor beta chains below all came from one sample that was sequenced in a study of shared clonotypes between healthy human individuals. Sequenced by immunoSEQ multiplex PCR; TCRdb stores in-frame clones only, minus some. The data hold some 900,000 clones, with around 80% observed a single time. The sample taken for sequencing was memory CD4+ T cells sorted from blood. Regarding subset: CD45RA-negative fraction. Every receptor here comes from a man younger than 35 in good health.

V and J are TRBV2 and TRBJ1-4; possible D gene TRBD1, 5 bases. The V and J ends lost 8 bases and 12 bases respectively, with 13 bases between them. CDR3 size: 11 residues. Germline values: CDR1 SNHLY, CDR2 FYNNEI. This CDR3 is CASCVRDELFF. In DNA form, the CDR3 reads TGTGCCAGCTGCGTTAGGGACGAACTGTTTTTT.

The V call is TRBV5-1, the J call TRBJ2-2; TRBD1 might be the D (5 bases). The V end lost 4 bases, the J end lost 3 bases, and 13 bases lay between the germline ends. The CDR3 spans 15 residues. The germline gives CDR1 SGHRS, CDR2 YFSETQ. CDR3 DNA sequence: TGCGCCAGCAGCAGGGGTTCCTTGGACACCGGGGAGCTGTTTTTT. Amino acids: CASSRGSLDTGELFF.

As DNA, the CDR3 is TGTGCCAGCAGTAAGGCGATTGGGGGCCCCGGGGAGCTGTTTTTT. This codes for CASSKAIGGPGELFF. This chain links TRBV6-5 with TRBJ2-2; the D gene is possibly TRBD1 (6 bases). Germline values: CDR1 MNHEY, CDR2 SVGAGI. The CDR3 covers 15 residues. The V gene lost 5 bases and the J gene lost 6 bases, with 16 bases spanning the gap.

The rearrangement joins TRBV4-3 to TRBJ1-1, with D possibly TRBD1 on 5 matching bases. V was cut by 0 bases and J by 4 bases, with 9 bases left in between. Germline V gives CDR1 LGHNA, CDR2 YSLEER. The CDR3 is 14 amino acids. In DNA form, the CDR3 reads TGCGCCAGCAGCCAAGAGAGGGGTTTCACTGAAGCTTTCTTT. It specifies CASSQERGFTEAFF.

Turning to this clone: A clone one base away is much larger, so this may be a read error. The same CDR3 is also encoded by other DNA sequences in this sample. The chain has TRBV10-3 and TRBJ1-1; D perhaps matches TRBD1 (5 bases). Looked up from germline, CDR1 is ENHRY and CDR2 is SYGVKD. Trimming took off 3 bases at V and 7 bases at J, with 9 bases between the two ends. This CDR3 region has 12 residues. The CDR3 sequence is CAISEGADEAFF. In DNA, the CDR3 is TGTGCCATCAGTGAAGGGGCGGATGAAGCTTTCTTT.

Regarding this clone: Different DNA sequences within this sample yield the same CDR3. The chain is built from TRBV9 and TRBJ1-4, with TRBD1 matching over 9 bases. The CDR3 consists of 16 residues. Germline assignment: CDR1 SGDLS and CDR2 YYNGEE. The ends lost 0 bases at V and 0 bases at J; junction bases unmatched: 0. Written as DNA, the CDR3 is TGTGCCAGCAGCGTAGGACAGGGGGCAACTAATGAAAAACTGTTTTTT. Translated: CASSVGQGATNEKLFF.

The chain recombines TRBV5-1 with TRBJ2-1; the D gene is possibly TRBD2 (7 bases). The V gene lost 7 bases and the J gene lost 4 bases, with 18 bases spanning the gap. Germline loops: CDR1 SGHRS, CDR2 YFSETQ. The CDR3 spans 15 residues. The CDR3 is CASGEGGLSYNEQFF. CDR3 nucleotide sequence: TGCGCCAGCGGCGAGGGGGGGCTTTCTTACAATGAGCAGTTCTTC.

This rearrangement joins TRBV5-6 to TRBJ2-3; 7 nucleotides align to TRBD2. This CDR3 is 16 amino acids long. Germline V CDR1 and CDR2: SGHDT, YYEEEE. V dropped 4 bases and J dropped 5; count of bases not matched to a gene: 13. This CDR3 is CASSTLSGGKGDTQYF. The CDR3 bases are TGTGCCAGCAGCACCCTTTCCGGGGGGAAGGGAGATACGCAGTATTTT.

The chain is built from TRBV5-1 and TRBJ1-6; 7 bases map to TRBD1. The CDR3 extends over 17 amino acids. CDR1 SGHRS and CDR2 YFSETQ come from the germline V gene. The V and J ends lost 4 bases and 15 bases, in that order; junction bases with no gene match: 22. CDR3 amino acids: CASSPVIGTADRHVLHF. In DNA form, the CDR3 reads TGCGCCAGCAGCCCTGTTATCGGGACAGCTGACAGGCATGTCCTCCACTTT.

A remark on this clone: Distinct nucleotide sequences in the sample also encode this CDR3. The chain links TRBV2 to TRBJ2-1; 12 bases are shared with TRBD2. Germline V gene lookup returns CDR1 SNHLY and CDR2 FYNNEI. Trimming removed 6 bases from V and 4 bases from J; junction bases left unmatched: 4. The CDR3 extends over 15 amino acids. The CDR3 bases are TGTGCCAGCAGGAGAGGACTAGCGGGATACAATGAGCAGTTCTTC. Translation gives CASRRGLAGYNEQFF.

This clone was recorded only once. V gene TRBV7-2 combines with J gene TRBJ2-3, with TRBD1 matching over 7 bases. The V segment lost 1 base and the J segment 3 bases; nucleotides outside the gene matches: 7. The CDR3 sequence is 16 residues long. The germline V gene has CDR1 SGHTA and CDR2 FQGNSA. This CDR3 is CASSLGTGIRTDTQYF. As DNA, the CDR3 is TGTGCCAGCAGCTTAGGGACAGGAATTCGGACAGATACGCAGTATTTT.

For this clone: The junction shows a germline mismatch at one end, possibly a read error. V usage is TRBV14 and J usage is TRBJ1-1; a possible D gene is TRBD1 (6 bases). Germline-derived CDR1 and CDR2 are SGHDN and FVKESK. The CDR3 loop spans 16 amino acids. This chain's CDR3 is CASTQHTGTLNTEAFF. DNA of the CDR3: TGTGCCAGCACCCAACATACCGGGACATTGAACACTGAAGCTTTCTTT.

At least ten counts were recorded for this clone. The CDR3 protein is CASSSQGGQPQHF. As DNA, the CDR3 is TGTGCCAGCAGCTCACAGGGTGGGCAGCCCCAGCATTTT. This sequence joins TRBV7-9 and TRBJ1-5; possibly TRBD1 for D (6 bases). CDR1 is SEHNR and CDR2 is FQNEAQ in the germline V gene (reference sequence). This CDR3 has 13 amino acids. The V gene lost 4 bases and the J gene lost 7 bases, with 11 bases spanning the gap.

The chain couples TRBV7-2 to TRBJ2-2; 9 positions match TRBD1. V was pared by 4 bases and J by 5 bases, with 8 bases of the junction left unmatched. The length of the CDR3 is 16 residues. Germline-derived CDR1 and CDR2 are SGHTA and FQGNSA. CDR3 sequence: CASSSQGALWTGELFF. The DNA for the CDR3 is TGTGCCAGCAGCTCACAGGGGGCGCTGTGGACCGGGGAGCTGTTTTTT.

With regard to this clone: The sample carries other DNA sequences with the same CDR3. The rearrangement uses TRBV2 and TRBJ2-5, with TRBD2 matching 15 bases. The CDR3 is made up of 16 amino acids. Germline loops: CDR1 SNHLY, CDR2 FYNNEI. V shed 4 bases, J shed 5 bases, and the junction held 5 bases outside the gene matches. This CDR3 reads CASSVGLAGGGETQYF. In nucleotides, the CDR3 is TGTGCCAGCAGTGTGGGACTAGCGGGAGGTGGGGAGACCCAGTACTTC.

The chain joins TRBV27 to TRBJ1-5; D is unresolved. Trimming shortened V by 5 bases and J by 3 bases, and 5 bases separated the two germline ends. Germline lookup yields CDR1 MNHEY and CDR2 SMNVEV (reference sequence). The CDR3 has 12 residues. This CDR3 is CASSGTNQPQHF. The CDR3 region has the DNA TGTGCCAGCAGTGGCACCAATCAGCCCCAGCATTTT.

This rearrangement joins TRBV18 to TRBJ2-6, with TRBD2 as a possible D gene (5 bases). CDR3 length: 16 residues. The V gene's germline CDR1 is KGHSH and CDR2 LQKENI. The V gene lost 2 bases and the J gene lost 0 bases, with 8 bases spanning the gap. The CDR3 spells CASSPGLISGANVLTF. The CDR3 DNA follows: TGTGCCAGCTCACCAGGACTCATCTCTGGGGCCAACGTCCTGACTTTC.

The chain recombines TRBV10-2 with TRBJ1-5; tentative D call: TRBD1 (6 bases). The germline CDR1 and CDR2 sequences are WSHSY and SAAADI. Trimming took off 0 bases at V and 6 bases at J, with 9 bases between the two ends. This CDR3 has 14 amino acids. CDR3 in amino acids: CASSESGGAQPQHF. The CDR3 DNA reads as TGCGCCAGCAGTGAGTCTGGGGGGGCTCAGCCCCAGCATTTT.

The chain joins TRBV10-3 to TRBJ1-1; D is undetermined. CDR3 length: 14 residues. Germline V gene lookup returns CDR1 ENHRY and CDR2 SYGVKD. Deletions cut 5 bases from V and 9 bases from J, with 19 bases between. As DNA, the CDR3 is TGTGCCATCAGTCCCCGAGGTGGAGGAGATCAAGCTTTCTTT. It yields the protein CAISPRGGGDQAFF.

This clone was recorded once. The V gene is TRBV5-1, the J gene TRBJ2-2; the match to TRBD1 covers 7 bases. V gave up 4 bases and J gave up 4 bases; unmatched junction bases: 13. This CDR3 comprises 17 residues. Germline CDR1 reads SGHRS; CDR2 reads YFSETQ. The CDR3 DNA follows: TGCGCCAGCAGCCCCGGACAGGCCGCTACACTCACCGGGGAGCTGTTTTTT. This codes for CASSPGQAATLTGELFF.

This rearrangement joins TRBV29-1 to TRBJ2-1; 12 nucleotides match TRBD2. Trimming took 3 bases from V and 10 from J; bases not matched to a gene: 7. The CDR3 totals 14 residues. Looked up from germline, CDR1 is SQVTM and CDR2 is ANQGSEA. The CDR3 reads CSVDLELAGGEQFF. The CDR3 coding sequence is TGCAGCGTTGACTTAGAGCTAGCGGGAGGGGAGCAGTTCTTC.

The chain couples TRBV30 to TRBJ2-1, with a possible D match to TRBD2 (6 bases). The CDR3 has 16 amino acids. Per the germline V gene, CDR1 is GTSNPN and CDR2 is SVGIG (reference sequence). The V and J ends lost 2 bases and 1 base respectively, with 15 bases between them. The CDR3 is CAWSNWRGFSYNEQFF. In DNA form, the CDR3 reads TGTGCCTGGAGTAATTGGCGGGGTTTTTCCTACAATGAGCAGTTCTTC.

J is TRBJ2-5 and V is TRBV29-1; tentatively, D is TRBD1 or TRBD2 (7 bases each). The DNA end is a closer match to TRBJ2-7, so the J assignment may be wrong. The germline CDR1 and CDR2 sequences are SQVTM and ANQGSEA. The CDR3 has 13 amino acids. Here the CDR3 DNA reads TGCAGCGTTGAGAAGGGAGGGGGCGTCGAGCAGTACTTC. Translated: CSVEKGGGVEQYF.

This clone was seen more than once but under ten times. The rearrangement joins TRBV19 to TRBJ1-3, with D tentatively TRBD1 (5 bases). The germline V gene has CDR1 LNHDA and CDR2 SQIVND (reference sequence). Trimming shortened V by 6 bases and J by 0 bases, and 12 bases separated the two germline ends. The CDR3 has 15 amino acids. DNA for the CDR3: TGTGCCAGTAGGGACGGACAAATCTCTGGAAACACCATATATTTT. This codes for CASRDGQISGNTIYF.

In the case of this clone: Additional DNA sequences in this sample encode the identical CDR3. This chain connects TRBV2 to TRBJ1-2; no reliable D call. This CDR3 region has 11 residues. The V gene lost 5 bases and the J gene lost 2 bases, with 3 bases spanning the gap. CDR1 and CDR2 (germline): SNHLY, FYNNEI. CDR3 DNA: TGTGCCAGCAGTTCCAACTATGGCTACACCTTC. It translates to CASSSNYGYTF.

This clone was found a few times. The V call is TRBV5-1, the J call TRBJ2-5; no firm D call. TRBJ2-7 explains the end of the DNA better; the J call may be wrong. The CDR3 sequence is 15 residues long. Per germline, CDR1 SGHRS and CDR2 YFSETQ. The DNA for the CDR3 is TGCGCCAGCAGCTTGTCAGGATTAAGCTCCTACGAGCAGTACTTC. As protein: CASSLSGLSSYEQYF.

The rearrangement joins TRBV5-4 to TRBJ2-7; TRBD1 matches at 8 bases. V trimming: 1 base; J trimming: 7 bases; junction bases outside the gene matches: 16. Germline V gene lookup returns CDR1 SGHNT and CDR2 YYREEE (reference sequence). This CDR3 has 17 residues. The CDR3 DNA reads as TGTGCCAGCAGCTTGAACTCCGGAGGACAGGGAGTTTCGGAGCAGTACTTC. Translated: CASSLNSGGQGVSEQYF.

The chain links TRBV6-5 to TRBJ1-2; TRBD1 is a possible D gene (6 bases). Germline loops: CDR1 MNHEY, CDR2 SVGAGI. V gave up 4 bases and J gave up 4 bases, with 19 bases separating them. CDR3 size: 16 residues. The CDR3 DNA sequence: TGTGCCAGCAGTTCACCATCCCCCGGGGGCAGCTATGGCTACACCTTC. It yields the protein CASSSPSPGGSYGYTF.

CDR3 residues: CASSLFGPLRADTQYF. For the CDR3, the DNA is TGTGCCAGCAGCTTATTTGGCCCCCTCAGGGCAGATACGCAGTATTTT. V is TRBV7-6 and J is TRBJ2-3, with D possibly matching TRBD1 (5 bases). CDR3 length equals 16 residues. The V gene lost 2 bases and the J gene lost 4 bases, with 16 bases spanning the gap. CDR1 SGHVS and CDR2 FNYEAQ come from the germline V gene.